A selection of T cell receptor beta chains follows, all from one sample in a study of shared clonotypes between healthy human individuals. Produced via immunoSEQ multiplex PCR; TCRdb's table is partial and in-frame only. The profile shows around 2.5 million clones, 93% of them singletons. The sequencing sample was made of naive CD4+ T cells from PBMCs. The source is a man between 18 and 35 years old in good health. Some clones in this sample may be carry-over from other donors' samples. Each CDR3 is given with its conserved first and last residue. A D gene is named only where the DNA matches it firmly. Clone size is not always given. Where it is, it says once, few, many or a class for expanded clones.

CASSLGQSYYYEQYF	TGTGCCAGCAGCCTTGGACAGTCCTACTACTACGAGCAGTACTTC	TRBV11-2	TRBJ2-7	NA	NA
CASSQGQGIPDTQYF	TGTGCCAGCAGCCAAGGACAGGGTATCCCAGATACGCAGTATTTT	TRBV4-2	TRBJ2-3	once	TRBD1
CASSSSGRRTETQYF	TGTGCCAGCAGCTCCTCCGGGAGAAGGACCGAGACCCAGTACTTC	TRBV7-3	TRBJ2-5	NA	NA
CASRVGESANYGYTF	TGTGCCAGCAGGGTTGGGGAGTCGGCCAACTATGGCTACACCTTC	TRBV6-4	TRBJ1-2	few	NA
CASSQPGQKSNQPQHF	TGCGCCAGCAGCCAACCGGGACAGAAGAGCAATCAGCCCCAGCATTTT	TRBV4-1	TRBJ1-5	once	TRBD1
CASSYGRATSYEQYF	TGTGCCAGCAGTTACGGACGAGCCACATCCTACGAGCAGTACTTC	TRBV6-5	TRBJ2-7	NA	NA
CASKGNGGYTF	TGTGCCAGCAAAGGGAATGGCGGCTACACCTTC	TRBV28	TRBJ1-2	NA	NA
CASSQPGAEAFF	TGCGCCAGCAGTCAGCCGGGTGCTGAAGCTTTCTTT	TRBV23-1	TRBJ1-1	few	NA
CASSYSAGNEQFF	TGTGCCAGCAGTTACTCGGCCGGGAATGAGCAGTTCTTC	TRBV6-6	TRBJ2-1	NA	NA
CASSPPGGLVSNEQFF	TGTGCCAGCTCACCACCGGGAGGGCTTGTAAGCAATGAGCAGTTCTTC	TRBV18	TRBJ2-1	NA	TRBD2
CASSVQTLNTEAFF	TGTGCCAGCAGTGTACAGACTCTGAACACTGAAGCTTTCTTT	TRBV2	TRBJ1-1	NA	NA
CASRLRENTEAFF	TGTGCCAGCAGACTCCGGGAGAACACTGAAGCTTTCTTT	TRBV6-6	TRBJ1-1	once	NA
CASSERLPRAGYTF	TGTGCCAGCAGTGAGAGACTTCCCCGAGCAGGCTACACCTTC	TRBV6-1	TRBJ1-2	once	NA
CASSSSREGPDTQYF	TGTGCCAGCAGTTCTTCTCGGGAGGGGCCAGATACGCAGTATTTT	TRBV28	TRBJ2-3	NA	TRBD2
CASRPGSQETQYF	TGTGCCAGCAGGCCAGGGAGCCAAGAGACCCAGTACTTC	TRBV6-5	TRBJ2-5	NA	NA